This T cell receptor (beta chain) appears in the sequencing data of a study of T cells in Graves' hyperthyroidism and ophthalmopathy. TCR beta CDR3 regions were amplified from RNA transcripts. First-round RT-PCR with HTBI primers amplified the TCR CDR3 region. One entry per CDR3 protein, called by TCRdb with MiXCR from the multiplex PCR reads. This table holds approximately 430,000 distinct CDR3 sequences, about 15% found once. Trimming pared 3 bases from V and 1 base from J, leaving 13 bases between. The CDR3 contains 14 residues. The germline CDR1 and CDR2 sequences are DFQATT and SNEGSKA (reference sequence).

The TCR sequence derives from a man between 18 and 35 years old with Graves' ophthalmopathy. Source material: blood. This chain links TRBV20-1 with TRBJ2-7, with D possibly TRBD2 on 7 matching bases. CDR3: CSARGRGPSYEQYF. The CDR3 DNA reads TGCAGTGCTAGGGGGCGGGGGCCGTCCTACGAGCAGTACTTC.